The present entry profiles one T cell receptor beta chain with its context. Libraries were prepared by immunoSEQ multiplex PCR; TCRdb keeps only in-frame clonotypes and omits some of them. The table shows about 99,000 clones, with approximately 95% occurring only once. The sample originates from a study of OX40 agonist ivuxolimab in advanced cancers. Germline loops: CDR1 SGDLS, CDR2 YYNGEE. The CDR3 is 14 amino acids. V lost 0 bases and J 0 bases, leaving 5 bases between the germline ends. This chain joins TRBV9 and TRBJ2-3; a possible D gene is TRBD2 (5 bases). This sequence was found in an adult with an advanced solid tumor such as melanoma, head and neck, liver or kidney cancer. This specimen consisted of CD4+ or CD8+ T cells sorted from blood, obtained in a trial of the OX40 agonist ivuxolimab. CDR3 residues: CASSVGGSTDTQYF. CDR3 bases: TGTGCCAGCAGCGTAGGAGGGAGCACAGATACGCAGTATTTT.